These T cell receptor beta chains were read from a single sample in a study of OX40 agonist ivuxolimab in advanced cancers. Method: immunoSEQ multiplex PCR; TCRdb's copy keeps in-frame clones and lacks some. The data contain roughly 86,000 clones, 86% of them singletons. The input for sequencing was CD4+ or CD8+ T cells sorted from blood, taken in a trial of the OX40 agonist ivuxolimab. The source of these receptors is an adult with an advanced solid tumor such as melanoma, head and neck, liver or kidney cancer. Both conserved end residues are trimmed from each CDR3. The order of the fields is V gene, CDR3 protein.

TRBV5-5,ASSLSGQGDPRNTIY
TRBV7-8,ASSFGPLWTSGKVEQY
TRBV6-5,ATLDSPNEKLF
TRBV4-2,ASSQDPSSYGYT
TRBV11-2,ASSLSRGGRPDYT
TRBV27,ASSLVPPYNSPLH
TRBV5-4,ASSRDRDDYGYT
TRBV6-6,ASTRQAGGSYEQY
TRBV11-2,ASSLARTRSTDTQY
TRBV5-1,ASSPVGERGAIY
TRBV11-2,ASSFGTGRGGYT
TRBV29-1,SVDWEGGGHGYT
TRBV19,ASSIGLHSYEQY
TRBV13,ASSPSRLARETQY
TRBV5-4,ASSSRGVKETQY